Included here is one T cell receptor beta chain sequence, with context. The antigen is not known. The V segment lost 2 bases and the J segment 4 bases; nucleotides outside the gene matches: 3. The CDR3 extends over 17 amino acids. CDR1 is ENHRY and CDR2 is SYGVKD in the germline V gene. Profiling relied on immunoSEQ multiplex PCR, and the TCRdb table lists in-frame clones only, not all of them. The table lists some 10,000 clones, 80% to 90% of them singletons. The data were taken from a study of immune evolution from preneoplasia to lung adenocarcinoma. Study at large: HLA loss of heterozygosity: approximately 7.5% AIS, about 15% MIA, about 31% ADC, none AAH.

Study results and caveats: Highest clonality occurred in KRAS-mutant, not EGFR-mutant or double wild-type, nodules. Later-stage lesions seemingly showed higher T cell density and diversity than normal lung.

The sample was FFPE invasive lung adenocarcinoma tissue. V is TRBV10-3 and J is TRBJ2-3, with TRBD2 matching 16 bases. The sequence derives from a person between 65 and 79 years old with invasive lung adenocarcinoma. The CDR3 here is CAISEGTSGGGADTQYF. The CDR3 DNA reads TGTGCCATCAGTGAGGGGACTAGCGGGGGGGGAGCAGATACGCAGTATTTT.